One and the same sample provided the 2 T cell receptor beta chains below, sequenced in a study of blood T cell repertoires in COVID-19. Assay: immunoSEQ multiplex PCR; the TCRdb copy retains only in-frame clones and omits some. This table has 200,000 to 300,000 clones, roughly nine tenths appearing once. The specimen sequenced was peripheral blood. Source of these receptors: a man between 60 and 75 years old who had recovered from COVID-19.

The chain couples TRBV24-1 to TRBJ2-2; 8 positions match TRBD1. The length of the CDR3 is 14 residues. Germline values: CDR1 KGHDR, CDR2 SFDVKD. The ends lost 4 bases at V and 7 bases at J; junction bases unmatched: 4. CDR3 region: CATSEDRDIGELFF. In DNA form, the CDR3 reads TGTGCCACCAGTGAGGACAGGGATATCGGGGAGCTGTTTTTT.

This chain joins TRBV6-5 and TRBJ1-1; D is possibly TRBD1 (6 bases). Trimming shortened V by 3 bases and J by 1 base, and 12 bases separated the two germline ends. The CDR3 loop spans 15 amino acids. Germline V gene lookup returns CDR1 MNHEY and CDR2 SVGAGI. CDR3 protein: CASSYRGWGNTEAFF. The CDR3 nucleotides read TGTGCCAGCAGTTATAGGGGGTGGGGGAACACTGAAGCTTTCTTT.